The 8 T cell receptor gamma chains presented below share a single source sample, sequenced in a study of intestinal T cells in coeliac disease. Under 13 formalin-fixed paraffin-embedded scrolls, each 5 µm thick, supplied each case's genomic DNA. The TRG library came from about 200 ng of biopsy DNA amplified with LymphoTrack primers. TCRdb fed the multiplex PCR reads into CATT to redo clone calling. The profile shows about 1,100 gamma-chain clones, roughly 54% of them singletons. The sequencing input was a duodenal biopsy. The origin of the receptors is a human donor with celiac disease.

This clone was seen only a few times. The chain employs TRGV8 and TRGJP2. This CDR3 contains 11 residues. Looked up from germline, CDR1 is VENAVY and CDR2 is YDSYNSRV. CDR3 nucleotides: TGTGCACCTGGGAGGACTTGGATCAAGACGTTT. It codes for CAPGRTWIKTF.

The rearrangement links TRGV3 to TRGJ1 or TRGJ2. V dropped 0 bases and J dropped 0; count of bases not matched to a gene: 5. Looked up from germline, CDR1 is VTNTFY and CDR2 is YDVSTARD (reference sequence). This CDR3 is 15 amino acids long. CDR3 loop: CATWDRPPNYYKKLF. The CDR3 coding sequence is TGTGCCACCTGGGACAGGCCCCCGAATTATTATAAGAAACTCTTT.

By sample fraction, this clone is large (0.1 to 1%). J is TRGJ1 or TRGJ2 and V is TRGV9. CDR1 is GITISATS, CDR2 ISYDGTV, per germline (reference sequence). V trimming: 9 bases; J trimming: 11 bases; junction bases outside the gene matches: 13. The CDR3 length is 11 residues. The chain's CDR3 is CALGVPHEKLF. As DNA, the CDR3 is TGTGCCTTGGGGGTCCCGCATGAGAAACTCTTT.

This clone showed up just a few times. Compared with germline, one end of the junction differs, possibly owing to a read error. Distinct nucleotide sequences in the sample also encode this CDR3. The CDR3, as DNA: TGCGCTGCGTCCCAAAGGAAACTCTTT. It codes for CAASQRKLF. The chain carries TRGV10 and TRGJ1 or TRGJ2. TRGV10 is known as an ORF, though its function is uncertain. The CDR3 loop spans 9 amino acids.

This clone has a handful of counts. V usage is TRGV5 and J usage is TRGJ1 or TRGJ2. J lost 11 bases, V lost 0 bases, and 4 bases had no gene match. Germline-derived CDR1 and CDR2 are VINAFY and YDVSNSKD. The CDR3 sequence is 11 residues long. The CDR3 DNA sequence: TGTGCCACCTGGGACAGGCACCAGAAACTCTTT. It is translated as CATWDRHQKLF.

The chain's CDR3 is CALWDFLPLWDYYKKLF. The CDR3 DNA follows: TGTGCCTTGTGGGATTTTTTACCTCTATGGGATTATTATAAGAAACTCTTT. The chain is built from TRGV9 and TRGJ1 or TRGJ2. J was trimmed by 2 bases and V by 4 bases; bases with no gene match: 17. Germline V lookup: CDR1 GITISATS, CDR2 ISYDGTV (reference sequence). This CDR3 region has 17 residues.

This clone was seen a few times. This chain uses TRGV4 with TRGJ1 or TRGJ2. The CDR3 runs to 12 residues. Germline CDR1 reads EGSTGY; CDR2 reads YDSYTSSV. The V segment lost 5 bases and the J segment 4 bases; nucleotides outside the gene matches: 5. The CDR3 sequence is CATWGKYYKKLF. The DNA for the CDR3 is TGTGCCACCTGGGGGAAATATTATAAGAAACTCTTT.

The chain employs TRGV9 and TRGJ1 or TRGJ2. The CDR3 length is 14 residues. CDR1 is GITISATS and CDR2 is ISYDGTV in the germline V gene (reference sequence). The junction had 10 bases not matched to a gene; V was cut back by 5 bases and J by 3 bases. The CDR3: CALWGTAVYYKKLF. For the CDR3, the DNA is TGTGCCTTGTGGGGAACCGCGGTTTATTATAAGAAACTCTTT.